These T cell receptor beta chains were read from a single sample in a study of beta chain features in type 1 diabetes. Produced via immunoSEQ multiplex PCR; TCRdb's table is partial and in-frame only. The sample gives roughly 240,000 clones, 14% of which show up once; more than 0.025% is in the top ten. Sequenced sample: naive CD4+ T cells from blood. Source of these receptors: a woman aged 40-49 years in good health. Each CDR3 is given with its conserved first and last residue. The D gene is left open where the match is weak. Size values are once, few and many counts, or a class for expanded clones, and some rows have none.

d_gene | j_gene | v_gene | abundance | CDR3aa | CDR3nt
. | TRBJ1-2 | TRBV7-6 | . | CASSLEGFRLANYGYTF | TGTGCCAGCAGCTTAGAAGGCTTTAGGCTAGCTAACTATGGCTACACCTTC
. | TRBJ2-2 | TRBV5-4 | few | CASSFGPGGLGELFF | .
TRBD2 | TRBJ2-5 | TRBV6-1 | . | CAGRGGEETQYF | TGTGCCGGGAGGGGTGGCGAGGAGACCCAGTACTTC
TRBD1 | TRBJ1-4 | TRBV29-1 | . | CSVEEGGGTSNEKLFF | TGCAGCGTTGAAGAAGGGGGCGGGACAAGCAATGAAAAACTGTTTTTT
. | TRBJ2-7 | TRBV2 | . | CASSESVFEQYF | TGTGCCAGCAGTGAATCGGTGTTCGAGCAGTACTTC
. | TRBJ2-2 | TRBV7-8 | few | CASSPWGRGATGELFF | TGTGCCAGCAGTCCCTGGGGTCGGGGGGCCACCGGGGAGCTGTTTTTT
. | TRBJ2-1 | TRBV6-5 | once | CASSTGIKDYNEQFF | TGTGCCAGCAGTACCGGGATAAAGGACTACAATGAGCAGTTCTTC
. | TRBJ1-1 | TRBV6-5 | . | CASRLTAVNTEAFF | TGTGCCAGCAGATTGACTGCCGTGAACACTGAAGCTTTCTTT
. | TRBJ1-5 | TRBV19 | . | CASTLWGGNQPQHF | TGTGCCAGTACTCTTTGGGGAGGCAATCAGCCCCAGCATTTT
. | TRBJ1-5 | TRBV6-1 | . | CASRSSNQPQHF | TGTGCCAGTCGGAGTAGCAATCAGCCCCAGCATTTT
TRBD2 | TRBJ2-7 | TRBV10-2 | . | CASSESGSGGAYEQYF | TGCGCCAGCAGTGAGTCTGGCAGCGGGGGGGCCTACGAGCAGTACTTC
TRBD2 | TRBJ2-3 | TRBV18 | few | CASSFTSGNTDTQYF | TGTGCCAGCTCATTCACTAGCGGCAACACAGATACGCAGTATTTT
TRBD1 | TRBJ1-5 | TRBV4-2 | few | CASSQDSGQGGQPQHF | TGTGCCAGCAGCCAAGACTCCGGACAGGGCGGGCAGCCCCAGCATTTT
TRBD1 | TRBJ2-7 | TRBV7-9 | . | CASSPQGTVTYEQYF | TGTGCCAGCAGCCCACAAGGGACAGTGACCTACGAGCAGTACTTC
TRBD2 | TRBJ2-3 | TRBV4-1 | few | CASSQATGLAAYTQYF | TGCGCCAGCAGCCAGGCCACGGGACTAGCGGCATATACGCAGTATTTT
. | TRBJ1-2 | TRBV5-1 | few | CASSLTEDGYTF | TGCGCCAGCAGCCTGACAGAGGATGGCTACACCTTC
. | TRBJ2-7 | TRBV27 | . | CASSRARSSYEQYF | TGTGCCAGCAGTCGAGCGAGGAGCTCCTACGAGCAGTACTTC
TRBD1 | TRBJ1-4 | TRBV4-3 | . | CASSQSGTGLEKLFF | TGCGCCAGCAGCCAGTCCGGGACAGGGCTTGAAAAACTGTTTTTT
. | TRBJ1-5 | TRBV6-5 | few | CASSSQGSGQPQHF | TGTGCCAGCAGTTCACAGGGATCGGGTCAGCCCCAGCATTTT
. | TRBJ1-2 | TRBV10-1 | . | CASSEDSNYGYTF | TGCGCCAGCAGTGAGGACAGTAACTATGGCTACACCTTC
TRBD1 | TRBJ2-7 | TRBV19 | once | CASSTRQGSDLREQYF | TGTGCCAGTAGTACCCGACAGGGGTCAGATCTACGTGAGCAGTACTTC
TRBD1 | TRBJ2-7 | TRBV9 | few | CASSVGTGTATYEQYF | TGTGCCAGCAGCGTAGGGACCGGGACAGCTACCTACGAGCAGTACTTC
. | TRBJ2-5 | TRBV7-2 | . | CASSHGTSGETQYF | TGTGCCAGCAGCCACGGGACTTCTGGGGAGACCCAGTACTTC
. | TRBJ2-2 | TRBV4-1 | . | CASSQEVGWGELFF | TGCGCCAGCAGCCAAGAGGTCGGGTGGGGGGAGCTGTTTTTT
TRBD1 | TRBJ1-1 | TRBV28 | . | CASSRGQGWMNTEAFF | TGTGCCAGCAGTCGCGGACAGGGCTGGATGAACACTGAAGCTTTCTTT
. | TRBJ1-1 | TRBV6-5 | few | CASSRLEAFF | TGTGCCAGCAGCAGGCTTGAAGCTTTCTTT
. | TRBJ1-5 | TRBV18 | few | CASSPSLSNQPQHF | TGTGCCAGCTCACCATCACTCTCCAATCAGCCCCAGCATTTT
TRBD1 | TRBJ1-2 | TRBV15 | . | CATSLGRQGRYFNYGYTF | TGTGCCACCAGCTTGGGGCGACAGGGAAGATACTTTAACTATGGCTACACCTTC
. | TRBJ2-5 | TRBV1 | . | CTSSRTLAQETQYF | TGCACCAGCAGCCGTACCCTAGCACAAGAGACCCAGTACTTC
. | TRBJ2-7 | TRBV10-3 | . | CAIRWAHEQYF | TGTGCCATCAGGTGGGCTCACGAGCAGTACTTC
TRBD2 | TRBJ2-1 | TRBV14 | few | CASSQIAGGRNEQFF | TGTGCCAGCAGCCAGATAGCGGGGGGGCGTAATGAGCAGTTCTTC
TRBD1 | TRBJ1-1 | TRBV6-1 | . | CASSARTGVANTEAFF | TGTGCCAGCAGTGCCCGGACAGGGGTAGCGAACACTGAAGCTTTCTTT
. | TRBJ1-1 | TRBV10-3 | . | CAISEPGVNTEAFF | TGTGCCATCAGTGAGCCGGGGGTGAACACTGAAGCTTTCTTT
. | TRBJ2-1 | TRBV18 | . | CASSPRLQPGGYNEQFF | TGTGCCAGCTCACCACGCCTGCAGCCCGGGGGCTACAATGAGCAGTTCTTC
. | TRBJ2-1 | TRBV13 | . | CASSYGYRRSSSHEQFF | TGTGCCAGCAGCTACGGATACAGACGCTCGAGCTCCCATGAGCAGTTCTTC
. | TRBJ1-2 | TRBV5-1 | . | CASSFRPGTKGDGYTF | TGCGCCAGCAGCTTCCGTCCCGGAACCAAGGGGGATGGCTACACCTTC
. | TRBJ2-5 | TRBV5-1 | few | CASSLETGETQYF | TGCGCCAGCAGCCTAGAGACTGGAGAGACCCAGTACTTC
TRBD1 | TRBJ2-5 | TRBV27 | few | CASSFTGVAETQYF | TGTGCCAGCAGCTTTACAGGGGTGGCGGAGACCCAGTACTTC
TRBD2 | TRBJ2-3 | TRBV7-2 | . | CASSRRPSGGTDTQYF | TGTGCCAGCAGCCGACGGCCTAGCGGGGGGACAGATACGCAGTATTTT
TRBD2 | TRBJ2-3 | TRBV5-1 | few | CASSFRLAGDTDTQYF | TGCGCCAGCAGCTTCCGCTTAGCGGGGGACACAGATACGCAGTATTTT
TRBD1 | TRBJ1-4 | TRBV5-4 | . | CASSLEGAATNEKLFF | TGTGCCAGCAGCTTGGAGGGGGCAGCAACTAATGAAAAACTGTTTTTT
TRBD1 | TRBJ2-2 | TRBV18 | . | CASSLTGTGAANTGELFF | TGTGCCAGCTCACTGACCGGGACAGGGGCGGCGAACACCGGGGAGCTGTTTTTT